This T cell receptor beta chain is drawn from a study of T cell responses to AZD1222 COVID-19 vaccine. General study results and limits: Spike-specific TCR breadth and depth went up after people got two AZD1222 doses.

V gave up 4 bases and J gave up 4 bases; unmatched junction bases: 7. The CDR3 extends over 14 amino acids. Germline CDR1 is SGHTS and CDR2 is YDEGEE. Sequencing was performed with immunoSEQ multiplex PCR; in TCRdb, only in-frame clones are kept and a portion is missing. The sample consists of 130,000 to 150,000 clones, less than 95% of them appearing once. In regard to this clone: What it recognizes is unknown.

The sequence came from an adult in good health. The sequences come from peripheral blood, collected on day 0 of AZD1222 vaccination. The V gene is TRBV5-8, the J gene TRBJ1-2; 7 bases fit TRBD1. The CDR3 DNA reads TGTGCCAGCAGCACGGGACAGTCTGGCTATGGCTACACCTTC. It yields the protein CASSTGQSGYGYTF.